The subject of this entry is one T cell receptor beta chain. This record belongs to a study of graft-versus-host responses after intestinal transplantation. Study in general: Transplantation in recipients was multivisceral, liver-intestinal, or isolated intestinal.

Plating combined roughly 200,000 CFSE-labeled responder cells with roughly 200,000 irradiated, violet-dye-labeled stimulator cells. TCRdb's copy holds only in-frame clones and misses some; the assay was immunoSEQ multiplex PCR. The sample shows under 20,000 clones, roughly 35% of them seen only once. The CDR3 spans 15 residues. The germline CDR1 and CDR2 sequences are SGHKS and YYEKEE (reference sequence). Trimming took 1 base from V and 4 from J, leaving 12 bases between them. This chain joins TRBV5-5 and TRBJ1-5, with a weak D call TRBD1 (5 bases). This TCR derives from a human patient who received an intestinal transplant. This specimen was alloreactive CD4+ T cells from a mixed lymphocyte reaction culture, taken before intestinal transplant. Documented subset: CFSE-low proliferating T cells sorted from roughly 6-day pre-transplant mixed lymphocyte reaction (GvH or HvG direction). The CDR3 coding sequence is TGTGCCAGCAGCTTGCTGCCAGGGCGAAATCAGCCCCAGCATTTT. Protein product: CASSLLPGRNQPQHF.